This TCR beta chain was identified during a study of PD-1 blockade in classical Hodgkin lymphoma. The study's findings and limits: Before treatment, TCR diversity in newly diagnosed patients was reportedly lower than in healthy donors. Why the repertoires differ is still unclear, perhaps disease activity or prior therapy.

The V and J ends lost 0 bases and 0 bases respectively, with 6 bases between them. This CDR3 has 14 amino acids. Germline loops: CDR1 SGDLS, CDR2 YYNGEE. Comments on this clone: Its antigen is unidentified.

The protocol was immunoSEQ multiplex PCR, while the TCRdb copy is restricted to in-frame clones and leaves out a portion. The sample consists of approximately 31,000 clones, approximately 94% of them appearing once. Time point noted: newly diagnosed, previously untreated cHL patient sample. PBMCs from untreated, newly diagnosed classical Hodgkin lymphoma were comparison samples. The chain recombines TRBV9 with TRBJ1-1; D is undetermined. Sequenced: peripheral blood mononuclear cells (PBMCs). The TCR was taken from a human donor with classical Hodgkin lymphoma. The DNA of the CDR3 is TGTGCCAGCAGCGTAGACGGGATGAACACTGAAGCTTTCTTT. The encoded protein is CASSVDGMNTEAFF. The whole variable domain, remainder taken from reference TRBV9 and TRBJ1-1, is DSGVTQTPKHLITATGQRVTLRCSPRSGDLSVYWYQQSLDQGLQFLIQYYNGEERAKGNILERFSAQQFPDLHSELNLSSLELGDSALYFCASSVDGMNTEAFFGQGTRLTVV.